This paragraph reports one T cell receptor (beta chain). These data originate in a study of cytomegalovirus exposure and HLA in healthy donors. The J segment lost 1 base and the V segment lost 5 bases, leaving 11 bases of the junction unmatched. Germline V gives CDR1 SGHRS, CDR2 YFSETQ. There are 16 residues in the CDR3. This table comes from immunoSEQ multiplex PCR, and its TCRdb copy is limited to in-frame clones, with some not included. The sample shows about 78,000 clones, less than 96% of them seen only once. The source material was PBMCs. The chain joins TRBV5-1 to TRBJ2-5, with TRBD1 matching 7 bases. The receptor was isolated from a man between 18 and 29 years old in good health and CMV-seropositive. CDR3 loop: CASSRQGLAVQETQYF. Written as DNA, the CDR3 is TGCGCCAGCAGTCGACAGGGTCTAGCCGTCCAAGAGACCCAGTACTTC.